This T cell receptor (beta chain) was recorded in a study of CD8 T cells in ankylosing spondylitis. General study points: Reports say disease-linked clones showed up significantly more in matched ankylosing spondylitis synovial fluid. Peripheral blood samples showed relatively rare disease-linked clones, and these clones were CD8+. For ankylosing spondylitis blood, a TCR beta motif of about eight highly homologous variants appeared characteristic. Earlier work had already found some motif variants in reactive arthritis synovial fluid and blood.

On this clonotype itself: Its specificity is not known.

With molecular barcodes, quantitative 5'-RACE was used to make the TCR beta libraries. TCRdb passed the 5' RACE reads through MiXCR, listing each CDR3 protein once. The top ten hold roughly 30% of the sample, which has 130,000 or so distinct CDR3 sequences, 15% to 20% seen once. This CDR3 is built from 12 residues. The ends were cut back, 10 bases at V and 8 bases at J, with 15 bases in the middle. Germline lookup yields CDR1 MNHEY and CDR2 SVGEGT. Material: blood, either unsorted or a sorted T cell fraction (not recorded which). This rearrangement joins TRBV6-2 or TRBV6-3 to TRBJ2-1; D is unclear. This TCR came from a male donor with ankylosing spondylitis. CDR3 sequence (DNA): TGTGCCACAGGACCACTCCTCGATGAGCAGTTCTTC. Translating it yields CATGPLLDEQFF.